The 23 T cell receptor beta chains presented below share a single source sample, sequenced in a study of T cells in Graves' hyperthyroidism and ophthalmopathy. RNA transcripts provided the source from which TCR beta CDR3 regions were amplified. Researchers ran a first-round RT-PCR on the TCR CDR3 using the HTBI primer set. From the multiplex PCR reads, TCRdb called clonotypes with MiXCR, one entry per CDR3 protein. The table has some 800,000 distinct CDR3 sequences, about two fifths seen once. What was sequenced was blood. The source of these receptors is a man between 18 and 35 years old with Graves' hyperthyroidism.

This clonotype was picked up one time. A much larger clone lies one base from this, so it may be a read error. This chain uses TRBV19 with TRBJ1-1, with D maybe TRBD1 (5 bases). The CDR3 totals 15 residues. V dropped 8 bases and J dropped 4 bases, with 20 bases sitting between them. Germline V gene lookup returns CDR1 LNHDA and CDR2 SQIVND (reference sequence). CDR3 amino acids: CASSLTRGEGTEAFF. The CDR3 coding sequence is TGTGCCAGTTCTCTGACACGGGGCGAGGGCACTGAAGCTTTCTTT.

The sample holds a few counts of this clonotype. V and J are TRBV9 and TRBJ1-1; D not resolved. This CDR3 comprises 13 residues. V lost 5 bases, J lost 4 bases, and 12 bases lay in between. CDR1 and CDR2 from the germline V gene are SGDLS and YYNGEE. The chain's CDR3 is CASRDLRGTEAFF. The CDR3, as DNA: TGTGCCAGCAGAGATCTCCGGGGCACTGAAGCTTTCTTT.

This clonotype was recorded only once. The V and J genes are TRBV9 and TRBJ2-5, with D possibly called TRBD1 or TRBD2 (6 bases each). The CDR3 totals 15 residues. CDR1 is SGDLS, CDR2 YYNGEE, per germline. Between the trimmed V and J ends, which lost 2 bases and 4 bases, there was a span of 15 bases. The CDR3 nucleotides are TGTGCCAGCAGCGTGGCTCTACGGGGGCCAGAGACCCAGTACTTC. Its translation: CASSVALRGPETQYF.

V usage is TRBV20-1 and J usage is TRBJ2-1, with a weak D call TRBD2 (5 bases). There are 13 residues in the CDR3. Germline-derived CDR1 and CDR2 are DFQATT and SNEGSKA (reference sequence). V was trimmed by 0 bases and J by 10 bases, leaving 13 bases between them. CDR3 amino acids: CSARDYSGQEQFF. The CDR3 DNA is TGCAGTGCTAGAGATTACAGCGGCCAAGAGCAGTTCTTC.

This chain joins TRBV20-1 and TRBJ2-7; D may be TRBD1 (5 bases). Trimming removed 2 bases from V and 4 bases from J, with 9 bases in between. The germline V gene has CDR1 DFQATT and CDR2 SNEGSKA (reference sequence). The CDR3 loop spans 12 amino acids. The CDR3 protein is CSARTDIYEQYF. The CDR3 nucleotides read TGCAGTGCTAGAACGGACATTTACGAGCAGTACTTC.

A remark on this clonotype: At one end, the junction sequence differs from germline, possibly due to a read error. The chain is built from TRBV10-3 and TRBJ1-5; D uncertain. Germline V gene sequence: CDR1 ENHRY, CDR2 SYGVKD. The CDR3 sequence is 16 residues long. DNA for the CDR3: TGTGCCAGCAGTTACTCGATCCCGGACCCTCATCAGCCCCAGCATTTT. Protein sequence: CASSYSIPDPHQPQHF.

This rearrangement joins TRBV20-1 to TRBJ2-3; D is uncertain. Germline V gene lookup returns CDR1 DFQATT and CDR2 SNEGSKA (reference sequence). The V and J ends lost 6 bases and 1 base respectively, with 11 bases between them. This CDR3 comprises 13 residues. This CDR3 is CSAPASGTDTQYF. The CDR3 DNA sequence: TGCAGTGCCCCGGCCTCGGGCACAGATACGCAGTATTTT.

This clonotype turned up a few times. The chain is built from TRBV2 and TRBJ2-6; D is unclear. Deletions cut 3 bases from V and 4 bases from J, with 1 base between. The length of the CDR3 is 12 residues. In germline, CDR1 is SNHLY, CDR2 FYNNEI. The CDR3 DNA reads as TGTGCCAGCAGTGAGGGGGCCAACGTCCTGACTTTC. Amino acids: CASSEGANVLTF.

The chain links TRBV3-1 to TRBJ1-1, with 7 nucleotides matching TRBD1. Germline V gives CDR1 LGHDT, CDR2 YNNKEL (reference sequence). With V trimmed by 3 bases and J by 10 bases, 5 bases remained unmatched. The CDR3 loop spans 12 amino acids. The CDR3 here is CASSHPAGGAFF. The CDR3 region has the DNA TGTGCCAGCAGCCACCCCGCAGGGGGAGCTTTCTTT.

This clonotype has just a few counts. V usage is TRBV12-3 or TRBV12-4 and J usage is TRBJ1-1, with 10 bases that match TRBD1. This CDR3 contains 16 residues. The ends lost 4 bases at V and 4 bases at J; junction bases unmatched: 9. This CDR3 reads CASSWGDRGGSTEAFF. The CDR3 nucleotides are TGTGCCAGCAGTTGGGGGGACAGGGGAGGGAGCACTGAAGCTTTCTTT.

The chain combines TRBV13 with TRBJ1-2; D is undetermined. Germline CDR1 and CDR2: PRHDT and FYEKMQ (reference sequence). This CDR3 comprises 16 residues. Trimming stripped 6 bases from V and 4 bases from J, with 21 bases between. CDR3 DNA sequence: TGTGCCAGCAGTACCGGAGGGCAGCGAGGAGTCTATGGCTACACCTTC. Translation: CASSTGGQRGVYGYTF.

V gene TRBV13 combines with J gene TRBJ1-5, with unresolved D. Germline lookup yields CDR1 PRHDT and CDR2 FYEKMQ (reference sequence). V lost 6 bases and J lost 1, with 13 bases in between. The CDR3 is made up of 15 amino acids. The CDR3 reads CASSYVADSNQPQHF. Written as DNA, the CDR3 is TGTGCCAGCAGTTACGTTGCAGACAGCAATCAGCCCCAGCATTTT.

This chain joins TRBV20-1 and TRBJ1-5; D call uncertain. The CDR3 has 13 residues. Trimming cost V 3 bases and J 2 bases, with 8 bases left between them. Germline V CDR1 and CDR2: DFQATT, SNEGSKA (reference sequence). This CDR3 reads CSARDCGNQPQHF. The CDR3 bases are TGCAGTGCTAGGGATTGCGGCAATCAGCCCCAGCATTTT.

This chain connects TRBV2 to TRBJ1-3; unclear D gene. Germline values: CDR1 SNHLY, CDR2 FYNNEI. The germline V and J ends were trimmed by 6 bases and 8 bases, with 17 bases remaining between them. The CDR3 consists of 14 residues. The CDR3 spells CASSLFVWWHTIYF. The CDR3 nucleotides read TGTGCCAGCAGCTTGTTCGTCTGGTGGCACACCATATATTTT.

The rearrangement links TRBV6-1 to TRBJ2-7, with a possible D match to TRBD2 (5 bases). The germline V gene has CDR1 MNHNS and CDR2 SASEGT. The germline V and J ends were trimmed by 8 bases and 0 bases, with 14 bases remaining between them. The CDR3 covers 14 residues. CDR3 sequence: CASDSRGPSYEQYF. In nucleotides, the CDR3 is TGTGCCAGCGATAGTCGGGGTCCCTCCTACGAGCAGTACTTC.

The chain employs TRBV7-2 and TRBJ1-2, with TRBD1 matching over 7 bases. Germline V lookup: CDR1 SGHTA, CDR2 FQGNSA. Trimming at V came to 4 bases and at J to 0 bases, leaving 8 bases not matched to a gene. The CDR3 runs to 16 residues. The CDR3 is CASSSKQGRPNYGYTF. CDR3 nucleotide sequence: TGTGCCAGCAGCTCAAAACAGGGGCGCCCTAACTATGGCTACACCTTC.

Turning to this clonotype: The CDR3 does not close with the conserved phenylalanine or tryptophan, likely indicating a read error. The CDR3 here is CARWGQGAPMMNTEAFL. In DNA form, the CDR3 reads TGTGCCAGGTGGGGACAGGGGGCGCCCATGATGAACACTGAAGCTTTCCTT. V and J are TRBV9 and TRBJ1-1, with 12 bases identical to TRBD1. V was clipped by 8 bases and J by 0 bases; unmatched bases: 11. The CDR3 has 17 residues. Germline values: CDR1 SGDLS, CDR2 YYNGEE.

This rearrangement joins TRBV12-3 or TRBV12-4 to TRBJ1-5; D may be TRBD1 (6 bases). Trimming took off 0 bases at V and 6 bases at J, with 12 bases between the two ends. CDR3 length: 15 residues. This CDR3 reads CASSLAAAGAQPQHF. CDR3 nucleotides: TGTGCCAGCAGTTTAGCCGCCGCGGGGGCTCAGCCCCAGCATTTT.

The sample holds a few counts of this clonotype. One end of the junction fails to match germline, which may point to a read error. J is TRBJ2-5 and V is TRBV6-5; D not resolved. The CDR3 has 14 residues. Germline assignment: CDR1 MNHEY and CDR2 SVGAGI. The CDR3 DNA follows: TGTGCCAGCAGCCCCGCAAGATACAAGAGATCTGCGGACTTC. Its protein is CASSPARYKRSADF.

This clonotype was found a few times. The chain employs TRBV20-1 and TRBJ2-7; 7 nucleotides line up with TRBD2. The CDR3 extends over 14 amino acids. Looked up from germline, CDR1 is DFQATT and CDR2 is SNEGSKA (reference sequence). J gave up 6 bases and V 5 bases, and 13 bases lay outside the gene matches. In DNA, the CDR3 is TGCAGTGCTTATGGGGAGGGCACGGACTCCGAGCAGTACTTC. Its protein is CSAYGEGTDSEQYF.

J is TRBJ2-5 and V is TRBV12-3 or TRBV12-4, with 8 nucleotides matching TRBD1. The length of the CDR3 is 13 residues. Trimming at V came to 8 bases and at J to 2 bases, leaving 4 bases not matched to a gene. This chain's CDR3 is CASERQGQETQYF. In nucleotides, the CDR3 is TGTGCCAGCGAAAGACAGGGGCAAGAGACCCAGTACTTC.

The chain recombines TRBV7-9 with TRBJ2-7; 7 bases fit TRBD1. In germline, CDR1 is SEHNR, CDR2 FQNEAQ (reference sequence). CDR3 size: 15 residues. With 1 base clipped from V and 2 bases from J, the junction kept 5 bases outside the gene matches. The CDR3 nucleotides are TGTGCCAGCAGCTTAGTGGGACAGCGCCCCTACGAGCAGTACTTC. Amino acid sequence: CASSLVGQRPYEQYF.

The chain uses TRBV2 and TRBJ2-5, with a tentative D call TRBD2 (6 bases). CDR3 length: 16 residues. Per the germline V gene, CDR1 is SNHLY and CDR2 is FYNNEI. V shed 3 bases and J shed 3 bases, with 17 bases lying between them. The CDR3 DNA is TGTGCCAGCAGTGATATTTCTCTGCGCGGGAAAGAGACCCAGTACTTC. Translation gives CASSDISLRGKETQYF. Drawing the rest from reference TRBV2 and TRBJ2-5, the complete variable domain is EPEVTQTPSHQVTQMGQEVILRCVPISNHLYFYWYRQILGQKVEFLVSFYNNEISEKSEIFDDQFSVERPDGSNFTLKIRSTKLEDSAMYFCASSDISLRGKETQYFGPGTRLLVL.